Shown below are 23 T cell receptor beta chains from a single sample sequenced in a study of blood T cells in healthy people across ages. With a J-beta primer mix and a sample-barcoded 5' primer, a second PCR ran about 7 to 11 cycles. Via MiXCR, TCRdb re-called the 5' RACE reads, giving one row per CDR3 protein. The data show more than 650,000 distinct CDR3 sequences, about a fifth seen once. Sequencing was done on a sample of blood. The receptors were gathered from a man aged 65 to 79 in good health.

This clonotype was seen more than once but under ten times. This rearrangement joins TRBV27 to TRBJ1-2; 7 bases are shared with TRBD1. V lost 5 bases and J lost 7; bases outside the gene matches: 7. CDR1 and CDR2 (germline): MNHEY, SMNVEV (reference sequence). This CDR3 comprises 13 residues. In DNA form, the CDR3 reads TGTGCCAGCAGTCCCGTTAACAGGGGTGGCTACACCTTC. Amino acid sequence: CASSPVNRGGYTF.

This clonotype was seen a few times. The chain is built from TRBV7-2 and TRBJ1-5, with D unclear. The germline CDR1 and CDR2 sequences are SGHTA and FQGNSA. CDR3 size: 13 residues. V was clipped by 3 bases and J by 7 bases, with 10 bases between them. CDR3 amino acids: CASSFGFTQPQHF. For the CDR3, the DNA is TGTGCCAGCAGCTTCGGGTTCACCCAGCCCCAGCATTTT.

Comment on this clonotype: A much larger clone differs from this one at a single base, so this may be a read error. The rearrangement joins TRBV27 to TRBJ1-1, with D tentatively TRBD1 (5 bases). The CDR3 contains 14 residues. CDR1 is MNHEY and CDR2 is SMNVEV in the germline V gene (reference sequence). CDR3 DNA: TGTGCCAGCAGTTTACGGGGGGAGAACACTGAAGCTCTCTTT. It specifies CASSLRGENTEALF.

This clonotype appeared a few times. The genes are TRBV5-1 and TRBJ2-7; D might be TRBD1 (6 bases). CDR1 is SGHRS, CDR2 YFSETQ, per germline. Trimming took off 0 bases at V and 2 bases at J, with 12 bases between the two ends. CDR3 length equals 15 residues. This chain's CDR3 is CASSLVQQGAYEQYF. The CDR3 DNA is TGCGCCAGCAGCTTGGTCCAACAGGGTGCCTACGAGCAGTACTTC.

This clonotype was detected a few times. This chain connects TRBV28 to TRBJ1-5; a possible D gene is TRBD1 (6 bases). CDR3 length: 16 amino acids. Germline CDR1 and CDR2: MDHEN and SYDVKM. The V gene lost 2 bases and the J gene lost 5 bases, with 16 bases spanning the gap. The DNA for the CDR3 is TGTGCCAGCAGTTTAGGGGGGGCTGCTCCCTATCAGCCCCAGCATTTT. It specifies CASSLGGAAPYQPQHF.

This clonotype was observed a few times. The chain links TRBV29-1 to TRBJ1-1, with D hard to call. CDR3 length: 13 amino acids. The V and J ends lost 8 bases and 1 base respectively, with 14 bases between them. Per germline, CDR1 SQVTM and CDR2 ANQGSEA. The CDR3 DNA reads as TGCAGCACTGGCAACCCAGAGAACACTGAAGCTTTCTTT. Protein sequence: CSTGNPENTEAFF.

CDR3 in DNA: TGCGCCAGCAGCTTGAGCGTGCATTTT. Its protein is CASSLSVHF. V and J are TRBV5-1 and TRBJ1-5; D is ambiguous. Germline CDR1 reads SGHRS; CDR2 reads YFSETQ. V shed 1 base and J shed 15 bases, with 5 bases lying between them. The CDR3 has 9 amino acids.

This rearrangement joins TRBV6-6 to TRBJ2-2; 7 bases align to TRBD1. The CDR3 extends over 14 amino acids. V shed 6 bases and J 4 bases; nucleotides not matched to a gene: 5. CDR1 MNHNY and CDR2 SVGAGI come from the germline V gene (reference sequence). CDR3 nucleotides: TGTGCCAGCAGACTGGGACAGAGCACCGGGGAGCTGTTTTTT. Residues: CASRLGQSTGELFF.

The chain uses TRBV12-3 or TRBV12-4 and TRBJ2-1; perhaps D is TRBD1 or TRBD2 (5 bases each). This CDR3 has 14 residues. Trimming took 7 bases from V and 7 from J, leaving 17 bases between them. As DNA, the CDR3 is TGTGCCAGCAATCCGGGGCAGGCTCGGAATGAGCAGTTCTTC. This codes for CASNPGQARNEQFF.

J is TRBJ2-3 and V is TRBV15, with D hard to call. Trimming took 5 bases from V and 2 from J, leaving 14 bases between them. The CDR3 loop spans 15 amino acids. Germline CDR1 reads LNHNV; CDR2 reads YYDKDF (reference sequence). Here the CDR3 DNA reads TGTGCCACCAGCCTCGAACGGTTTAACACAGATACGCAGTATTTT. Protein product: CATSLERFNTDTQYF.

This clonotype was seen more than once but under ten times. J is TRBJ2-5 and V is TRBV20-1; TRBD2 aligns across 11 bases. Germline lookup yields CDR1 DFQATT and CDR2 SNEGSKA (reference sequence). This CDR3 has 14 residues. With V trimmed by 6 bases and J by 5 bases, 8 bases remained unmatched. In DNA form, the CDR3 reads TGCAGTGCCCTCCAGACTAGCGGGGCGGAGACCCAGTACTTC. This gives the protein CSALQTSGAETQYF.

The J gene is TRBJ2-1, the V gene TRBV30, with D perhaps TRBD2 (6 bases). Germline loops: CDR1 GTSNPN, CDR2 SVGIG (reference sequence). This CDR3 comprises 14 residues. Trimming stripped 4 bases from V and 0 bases from J, with 10 bases between. The CDR3 DNA sequence: TGTGCCTGGAAGGCGGAGGGCTCCTACAATGAGCAGTTCTTC. Translated, it gives CAWKAEGSYNEQFF. Full variable domain (missing parts from reference TRBV30 and TRBJ2-1): SQTIHQWPATLVQPVGSPLSLECTVEGTSNPNLYWYRQAAGRGLQLLFYSVGIGQISSEVPQNLSASRPQDRQFILSSKKLLLSDSGFYLCAWKAEGSYNEQFFGPGTRLTVL.

This clonotype was counted many times. This sequence joins TRBV6-5 and TRBJ1-4; D is ambiguous. CDR1 is MNHEY, CDR2 SVGAGI, per germline. This CDR3 has 12 amino acids. V was clipped by 2 bases and J by 12 bases, with 10 bases between them. This CDR3 reads CASSYLGSQLFF. CDR3 sequence (DNA): TGTGCCAGCAGTTACCTTGGGTCTCAACTGTTTTTT.

V usage is TRBV4-1 and J usage is TRBJ1-4, with D possibly matching TRBD1 (5 bases). Trimming removed 0 bases from V and 8 bases from J, with 16 bases in between. The CDR3 runs 16 residues. Germline-derived CDR1 and CDR2 are MGHRA and YSYEKL. CDR3 DNA: TGCGCCAGCAGCCAAGATAATGCAGGGAACAGCGAAAAACTGTTTTTT. The encoded protein is CASSQDNAGNSEKLFF.

V gene TRBV20-1 combines with J gene TRBJ1-2, with D perhaps matching TRBD1 (6 bases). The V gene's germline CDR1 is DFQATT and CDR2 SNEGSKA (reference sequence). The V end was cut by 0 bases, the J end by 4 bases, with 15 bases between. The length of the CDR3 is 15 residues. DNA for the CDR3: TGCAGTGCTAGAGATCAGGGGTCCATAGGCTATGGCTACACCTTC. Translating gives CSARDQGSIGYGYTF.

The V and J genes are TRBV12-3 or TRBV12-4 and TRBJ2-6; no reliable D call. The CDR3 has 17 residues. Trimming took 6 bases from V and 0 from J, leaving 15 bases between them. The CDR3 sequence: CASRLSAVLSGANVLTF. Written as DNA, the CDR3 is TGTGCCAGCAGATTAAGCGCGGTCCTCTCTGGGGCCAACGTCCTGACTTTC.

The chain combines TRBV29-1 with TRBJ2-1, with 14 bases that match TRBD2. The CDR3 totals 13 residues. Germline V gene sequence: CDR1 SQVTM, CDR2 ANQGSEA. Unmatched junction bases numbered 5, after V lost 6 bases and J lost 10 bases. The CDR3 protein is CSVGLAGVGEQFF. The CDR3 nucleotides read TGCAGCGTGGGACTAGCGGGAGTTGGCGAGCAGTTCTTC.

The rearrangement links TRBV12-3 or TRBV12-4 to TRBJ1-2, with D perhaps TRBD1 (5 bases). Trimming took off 3 bases at V and 4 bases at J, with 12 bases between the two ends. The CDR3 has 14 residues. As DNA, the CDR3 is TGTGCCAGCAGTTTCCGCGGGACCTTCTATGGCTACACCTTC. Protein: CASSFRGTFYGYTF.

This sequence joins TRBV15 and TRBJ1-4; D perhaps matches TRBD1 (6 bases). The CDR3 is 15 amino acids. V gave up 5 bases and J gave up 7 bases, with 17 bases separating them. Looked up from germline, CDR1 is LNHNV and CDR2 is YYDKDF (reference sequence). Here the CDR3 reads CATSPPGKGGEKLFF. The CDR3 DNA reads as TGTGCCACCAGCCCACCGGGAAAAGGGGGTGAAAAACTGTTTTTT.

This clonotype showed up just a few times. V is TRBV11-2 and J is TRBJ1-2, with 7 bases that match TRBD1. The CDR3 consists of 12 residues. Germline V gene sequence: CDR1 SGHAT, CDR2 FQNNGV. The V segment lost 5 bases and the J segment 9 bases; nucleotides outside the gene matches: 6. CDR3 residues: CASSGGGGSYTF. Here the CDR3 DNA reads TGTGCCAGCAGCGGTGGAGGGGGCAGCTACACCTTC. The whole variable domain, remainder taken from reference TRBV11-2 and TRBJ1-2, is EAGVAQSPRYKIIEKRQSVAFWCNPISGHATLYWYQQILGQGPKLLIQFQNNGVVDDSQLPKDRFSAERLKGVDSTLKIQPAKLEDSAVYLCASSGGGGSYTFGSGTRLTVV.

The rearrangement uses TRBV14 and TRBJ1-1; D gene ambiguous. The V gene lost 1 base and the J gene lost 8 bases, with 8 bases spanning the gap. Germline lookup yields CDR1 SGHDN and CDR2 FVKESK. The CDR3 runs 12 residues. This CDR3 reads CASSQAWGEAFF. The CDR3 DNA sequence: TGTGCCAGCAGCCAAGCATGGGGAGAAGCTTTCTTT.

The rearrangement links TRBV5-6 to TRBJ2-2; D uncertain. The CDR3 spans 14 residues. V was clipped by 1 base and J by 4 bases, with 8 bases between them. Per germline, CDR1 SGHDT and CDR2 YYEEEE. CDR3 coding DNA: TGTGCCAGCAGCTTGCCCCGGAGCACCGGGGAGCTGTTTTTT. Translated, it gives CASSLPRSTGELFF.

This clonotype was observed many times. V gene TRBV20-1 combines with J gene TRBJ2-1; TRBD2 matches 9 bases. V lost 4 bases and J lost 6; bases outside the gene matches: 13. The CDR3 sequence is 16 residues long. Germline CDR1 reads DFQATT; CDR2 reads SNEGSKA (reference sequence). The CDR3 reads CSAIGGLAGVRNEQFF. The CDR3 DNA reads as TGCAGTGCTATCGGGGGATTAGCGGGAGTCCGCAATGAGCAGTTCTTC.